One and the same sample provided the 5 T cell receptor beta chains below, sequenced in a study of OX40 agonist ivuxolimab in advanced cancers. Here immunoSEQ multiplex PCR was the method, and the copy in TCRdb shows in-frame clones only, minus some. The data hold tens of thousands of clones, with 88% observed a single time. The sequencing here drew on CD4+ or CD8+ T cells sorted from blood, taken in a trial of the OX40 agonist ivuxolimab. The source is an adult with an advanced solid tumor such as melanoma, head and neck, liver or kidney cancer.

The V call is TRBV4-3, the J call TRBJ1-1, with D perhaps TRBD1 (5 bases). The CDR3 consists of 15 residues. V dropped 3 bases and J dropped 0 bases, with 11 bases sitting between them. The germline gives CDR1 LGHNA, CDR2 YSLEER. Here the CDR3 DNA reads TGCGCCAGCAGCCACGGGGGAAGGGTGAACACTGAAGCTTTCTTT. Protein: CASSHGGRVNTEAFF.

The CDR3 sequence is CASSLSGLPSEQYF. The CDR3 coding sequence is TGTGCCAGTAGTCTGTCGGGGCTCCCTTCCGAGCAGTACTTC. The V gene is TRBV19, the J gene TRBJ2-5; D may match TRBD1 or TRBD2 (5 bases each). TRBJ2-7 matches the DNA end more closely, so the J call is doubtful. CDR1 and CDR2 (germline): LNHDA, SQIVND (reference sequence). The CDR3 extends over 14 amino acids.

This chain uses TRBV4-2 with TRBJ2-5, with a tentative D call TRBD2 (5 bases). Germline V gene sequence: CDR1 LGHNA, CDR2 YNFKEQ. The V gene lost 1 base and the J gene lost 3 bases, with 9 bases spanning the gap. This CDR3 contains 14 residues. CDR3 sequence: CASSQVDSKETQYF. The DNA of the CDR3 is TGTGCCAGCAGCCAAGTGGACTCGAAAGAGACCCAGTACTTC.

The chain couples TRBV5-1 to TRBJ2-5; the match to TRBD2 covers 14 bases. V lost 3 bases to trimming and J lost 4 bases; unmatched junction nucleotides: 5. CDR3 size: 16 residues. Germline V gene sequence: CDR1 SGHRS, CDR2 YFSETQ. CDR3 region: CASSSGLAGELETQYF. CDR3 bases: TGCGCCAGCAGCTCGGGACTAGCGGGGGAATTAGAGACCCAGTACTTC.

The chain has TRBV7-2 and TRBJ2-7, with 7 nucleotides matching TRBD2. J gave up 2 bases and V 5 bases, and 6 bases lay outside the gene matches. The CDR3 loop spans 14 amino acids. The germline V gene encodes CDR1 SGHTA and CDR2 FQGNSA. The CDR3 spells CASSVMAGAYEQYF. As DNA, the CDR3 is TGTGCCAGCAGCGTAATGGCGGGAGCCTACGAGCAGTACTTC.